Given below is one T cell receptor beta chain in context. No antigen is known for it. This CDR3 contains 12 residues. Germline CDR1 and CDR2: SEHNR and FQNEAQ (reference sequence). The germline V and J ends were trimmed by 2 bases and 6 bases, with 8 bases remaining between them. The sample originates from a study of shared clonotypes between healthy human individuals. Study-wide context: CD4 naive and memory got three plates each, CD8 naive two, CD8 memory one. Study-level results: Investigators collected only blood, and repertoires in tissues likely differ.

CD45RO negativity and positive selection for CCR7 defined naive CD8 cells, a population that excluded terminally differentiated effector memory CD45RA+ cells. In the sorted-subset replicate PCRs, around 0.2 ug DNA, roughly 29,000 T cell genomes, was used. Only in-frame clones appear in the TCRdb table, and some are missing; sequencing was by immunoSEQ multiplex PCR. Of some 2 million clones in the sample, approximately 95% are singletons; the top ten hold roughly 1.2%. The rearrangement links TRBV7-9 to TRBJ2-7; no reliable D call. This receptor was identified in a man aged 18 to 30 in good health. The sequencing sample was made of naive CD8+ T cells sorted from blood. This CDR3 is CASSLWDPEQYF. For the CDR3, the DNA is TGTGCCAGCAGCTTATGGGATCCCGAGCAGTACTTC.